This T cell receptor (beta chain) comes out of a study of beta chain features in type 1 diabetes. Study results and limitations: Lower insertion and higher deletion counts appeared at VDJ junctions in type 1 diabetes patients. Moderately but significantly shorter TCRB CDR3s were found in Type 1 diabetes patients in all four CD4+ subsets. Patients showed naive, central memory and Treg TCRB repertoires that appeared more similar than those of healthy donors.

A word on this clone: What it recognizes is unknown.

V dropped 7 bases and J dropped 3 bases, with 10 bases sitting between them. Germline CDR1 and CDR2: LNHDA and SQIVND (reference sequence). The CDR3 length is 13 residues. The sequenced template was cDNA made from the entire isolated RNA. Reads from naive, central memory and regulatory T cell samples averaged roughly 3.8 million. Sequencing was performed with immunoSEQ multiplex PCR; in TCRdb, only in-frame clones are kept and a portion is missing. The data show about 650,000 clones, around 12% seen once. The J gene is TRBJ1-5, the V gene TRBV19; no clear D gene. Input material: naive CD4+ T cells from blood. This TCR derives from a man aged 25-45 years with type 1 diabetes. CDR3 amino acids: CASKRQANQPQHF. DNA of the CDR3: TGTGCCAGTAAGCGGCAGGCCAATCAGCCCCAGCATTTT.